Presented here are 29 T cell receptor beta chains from one specimen sequenced in a study of neurological immune-mediated disorders. From the 5' RACE reads, TCRdb called clonotypes with MiXCR, one entry per CDR3 protein. The table includes tens of thousands of distinct CDR3 sequences, around 3.3% detected once. The source material was PBMCs. Source of these receptors: a man in his forties or fifties with multiple sclerosis.

This clonotype came up many times. V is TRBV20-1 and J is TRBJ1-2; tentatively, D is TRBD1 (5 bases). The CDR3 covers 14 residues. V dropped 6 bases and J dropped 1 base, with 15 bases sitting between them. Germline V gene lookup returns CDR1 DFQATT and CDR2 SNEGSKA (reference sequence). CDR3 nucleotides: TGCAGTGCGGTTCAGGGTACTTTTAACTATGGCTACACCTTC. It yields the protein CSAVQGTFNYGYTF.

This clonotype was counted between two and nine times. The chain is built from TRBV30 and TRBJ1-1; tentatively, D is TRBD1 (5 bases). There are 15 residues in the CDR3. CDR1 is GTSNPN and CDR2 is SVGIG in the germline V gene (reference sequence). V lost 5 bases to trimming and J lost 1 base, with 17 bases between them. The DNA for the CDR3 is TGTGCCTGGGCCCCCCCCGCCGGGGCGAACACTGAAGCTTTCTTT. This encodes CAWAPPAGANTEAFF.

This clonotype was observed many times. V usage is TRBV5-1 and J usage is TRBJ2-1, with D hard to call. The germline CDR1 and CDR2 sequences are SGHRS and YFSETQ. The CDR3 extends over 12 amino acids. Deletions cut 0 bases from V and 10 bases from J, with 8 bases between. In DNA, the CDR3 is TGCGCCAGCAGCTTGGCCATGGGGGAGCAGTTCTTC. Translated, it gives CASSLAMGEQFF.

The table lists this clonotype with a few counts. The chain carries TRBV2 and TRBJ2-7; TRBD2 might be the D (6 bases). The ends were cut back, 3 bases at V and 1 base at J, with 13 bases in the middle. Looked up from germline, CDR1 is SNHLY and CDR2 is FYNNEI. The CDR3 is 15 amino acids. Here the CDR3 reads CASSDRAGGSYEQYF. As DNA, the CDR3 is TGTGCCAGCAGTGATCGAGCAGGAGGGTCCTACGAGCAGTACTTC.

Many counts were recorded for this clonotype. The gene calls are TRBV5-6 and TRBJ1-6; D gene ambiguous. This CDR3 is built from 16 residues. Per germline, CDR1 SGHDT and CDR2 YYEEEE. The ends were cut back, 0 bases at V and 4 bases at J, with 11 bases in the middle. The CDR3 DNA sequence: TGTGCCAGCAGCTTGGCCGTGGGTCTTTATAATTCACCCCTCCACTTT. Translation: CASSLAVGLYNSPLHF.

This clonotype was seen at least ten times. V is TRBV3-1 and J is TRBJ2-1, with 11 bases that match TRBD2. V shed 1 base, J shed 8 bases, and the junction held 4 bases outside the gene matches. This CDR3 region has 15 residues. Germline V gene sequence: CDR1 LGHDT, CDR2 YNNKEL (reference sequence). The DNA for the CDR3 is TGTGCCAGCAGCCAAGGTAGCGGGGGGGCCTATGAGCAGTTCTTC. This sequence encodes CASSQGSGGAYEQFF.

Regarding this clonotype: The CDR3 carries no conserved terminal phenylalanine or tryptophan, so it likely arises from a read error. The chain couples TRBV5-1 to TRBJ1-2, with 9 bases fitting TRBD1. The CDR3 runs to 15 residues. The V and J ends lost 5 bases and 4 bases, in that order; junction bases with no gene match: 9. CDR1 and CDR2 from the germline V gene are SGHRS and YFSETQ. CDR3 amino acids: CASRPGTGYLYGYTN. For the CDR3, the DNA is TGCGCCAGCAGACCCGGGACAGGGTACCTCTATGGCTACACCAAC.

This clonotype came up many times. This chain uses TRBV12-3 or TRBV12-4 with TRBJ2-1; TRBD1 agrees at 7 bases. V dropped 2 bases and J dropped 8; count of bases not matched to a gene: 6. This CDR3 has 14 residues. The CDR3 DNA is TGTGCCAGCAGTTTACTACAGGGGTTGGATGAGCAGTTCTTC. Protein: CASSLLQGLDEQFF.

The table lists this clonotype with many counts. The V gene is TRBV5-1, the J gene TRBJ2-6, with 15 bases identical to TRBD2. Germline V gene data show CDR1 as SGHRS and CDR2 as YFSETQ. J lost 1 base, V lost 4 bases, and 3 bases had no gene match. This CDR3 has 18 residues. The CDR3 DNA sequence: TGCGCCAGCAGCCAGGGACTAGCGGGGGGTTCTGGGGCCAACGTCCTGACTTTC. Protein product: CASSQGLAGGSGANVLTF.

This clonotype was counted many times. The V gene is TRBV7-9, the J gene TRBJ2-1; D perhaps matches TRBD1 (5 bases). The CDR3 spans 13 residues. The germline V and J ends were trimmed by 5 bases and 6 bases, with 11 bases remaining between them. The germline V gene has CDR1 SEHNR and CDR2 FQNEAQ (reference sequence). The CDR3 coding sequence is TGTGCCAGCAGCACCCACGACAGCAATGAGCAGTTCTTC. Translated, it gives CASSTHDSNEQFF.

Many counts were recorded for this clonotype. The chain recombines TRBV20-1 with TRBJ2-3, with D perhaps matching TRBD2 (6 bases). The germline V gene encodes CDR1 DFQATT and CDR2 SNEGSKA (reference sequence). V was pared by 2 bases and J by 4 bases, with 10 bases between. The CDR3 is 13 residues long. In nucleotides, the CDR3 is TGCAGTGCTAGACTTGGGGGGTCAGATACGCAGTATTTT. Its protein product is CSARLGGSDTQYF.

This clonotype was recorded many times. The rearrangement joins TRBV5-1 to TRBJ2-3, with 13 bases identical to TRBD2. The trim removed 3 bases at V and 2 bases at J, leaving 3 bases unmatched. From germline, CDR1 is SGHRS and CDR2 YFSETQ. The CDR3 sequence is 16 residues long. DNA for the CDR3: TGCGCCAGCAGCTCGGGACTAGCGGGATCCACAGATACGCAGTATTTT. Translated: CASSSGLAGSTDTQYF.

The sample holds many counts of this clonotype. The chain has TRBV5-1 and TRBJ2-1; 7 positions agree with TRBD2. The CDR3 contains 15 residues. Germline values: CDR1 SGHRS, CDR2 YFSETQ. V was clipped by 4 bases and J by 6 bases; unmatched bases: 10. CDR3 sequence (DNA): TGCGCCAGCAGCCTGGGGGGGAACACCATCAATGAGCAGTTCTTC. This encodes CASSLGGNTINEQFF.

This clonotype has a count of ten or more. The junction differs from germline at one of its ends, possibly a read error. Here the CDR3 DNA reads TGTGCCAGCAGCCTAGCCCTCCCTGAACGGTTGGGTGAGCAGTTCTTC. Translation: CASSLALPERLGEQFF. This chain links TRBV7-9 with TRBJ2-1; a weak D match, TRBD2 (5 bases). CDR3 length equals 16 residues. CDR1 SEHNR and CDR2 FQNEAQ come from the germline V gene (reference sequence).

This clonotype turned up a few times. The J gene is TRBJ2-4, the V gene TRBV13; D may be TRBD2 (6 bases). V was pared by 4 bases and J by 8 bases, with 9 bases between. The CDR3 loop spans 12 amino acids. The germline V gene encodes CDR1 PRHDT and CDR2 FYEKMQ (reference sequence). CDR3 nucleotide sequence: TGTGCCAGCAGCTCGGGGGAGGACATTCAGTACTTC. This gives the protein CASSSGEDIQYF. The whole variable domain, filled in from reference TRBV13 and TRBJ2-4, reads AAGVIQSPRHLIKEKRETATLKCYPIPRHDTVYWYQQGPGQDPQFLISFYEKMQSDKGSIPDRFSAQQFSDYHSELNMSSLELGDSALYFCASSSGEDIQYFGAGTRLSVL.

This clonotype was detected many times. The chain couples TRBV9 to TRBJ1-1; perhaps TRBD1 as D (6 bases). Germline CDR1 and CDR2: SGDLS and YYNGEE. V shed 2 bases and J shed 6 bases, with 17 bases lying between them. The CDR3 totals 15 residues. The CDR3 bases are TGTGCCAGCAGCGTCGTGGGGGGGGCGCGGGCTGAAGCTTTCTTT. It translates to CASSVVGGARAEAFF. Based on the CDR3 plus reference TRBV9 and TRBJ1-1, the full variable domain is DSGVTQTPKHLITATGQRVTLRCSPRSGDLSVYWYQQSLDQGLQFLIQYYNGEERAKGNILERFSAQQFPDLHSELNLSSLELGDSALYFCASSVVGGARAEAFFGQGTRLTVV.

This clonotype was recorded at least ten times. The V and J genes are TRBV12-3 or TRBV12-4 and TRBJ1-2; 7 bases line up with TRBD1. V trimming: 6 bases; J trimming: 0 bases; junction bases outside the gene matches: 7. The CDR3 is 15 residues long. The CDR3 here is CASSRQGDANYGYTF. The CDR3 DNA reads as TGTGCCAGCAGCCGACAGGGAGATGCTAACTATGGCTACACCTTC.

At least ten counts were recorded for this clonotype. The genes are TRBV5-6 and TRBJ2-5; D gene uncertain. The CDR3 has 13 residues. Germline CDR1 SGHDT, CDR2 YYEEEE. The V gene lost 3 bases and the J gene lost 6 bases, with 12 bases spanning the gap. DNA of the CDR3: TGTGCCAGCAGCTATTTTTCTACGAAGACCCAGTACTTC. Protein sequence: CASSYFSTKTQYF.

This clonotype was recorded many times. The V call is TRBV5-1, the J call TRBJ2-7; no clear D. Germline values: CDR1 SGHRS, CDR2 YFSETQ. Trimming took off 4 bases at V and 0 bases at J, with 8 bases between the two ends. CDR3 length: 13 amino acids. The CDR3 sequence: CASSQDVSYEQYF. CDR3 DNA sequence: TGCGCCAGCAGCCAAGACGTCTCCTACGAGCAGTACTTC.

This clonotype was observed many times. J is TRBJ1-1 and V is TRBV20-1, with D tentatively TRBD1 (5 bases). V was cut by 5 bases and J by 4 bases, with 11 bases left in between. Per the germline V gene, CDR1 is DFQATT and CDR2 is SNEGSKA (reference sequence). The CDR3 has 12 residues. CDR3 in DNA: TGCAGTGCTCCACCGGGGGGCACTGAAGCTTTCTTT. As protein: CSAPPGGTEAFF.

This clonotype showed up just a few times. A read error may explain this, as a much larger clone is one base away. This sequence joins TRBV10-3 and TRBJ1-1, with D uncertain. The germline gives CDR1 ENHRY, CDR2 SYGVKD. This CDR3 is built from 11 residues. CDR3 protein: CDISGRVEAFF. DNA of the CDR3: TGTGACATCAGTGGACGTGTAGAAGCTTTCTTT.

This clonotype has ten or more counts. This chain uses TRBV12-3 or TRBV12-4 with TRBJ1-5; no definite D call. Trimming shortened V by 1 base and J by 6 bases, and 10 bases separated the two germline ends. This CDR3 has 14 amino acids. The CDR3 DNA reads TGTGCCAGCAGTTTAGGGGGAAATGGTCAGCCCCAGCATTTT. Encoded protein: CASSLGGNGQPQHF.

This clonotype was detected only a few times. For the CDR3, the DNA is TGTGCCAGCGGAACTCTGGATACCGGGGGTCCCGGGGAGCTGTTTTTT. Its protein product is CASGTLDTGGPGELFF. This rearrangement joins TRBV6-5 to TRBJ2-2, with TRBD2 as a possible D gene (6 bases). The CDR3 runs to 16 residues. Germline V CDR1 and CDR2: MNHEY, SVGAGI. The germline V and J ends were trimmed by 8 bases and 6 bases, with 22 bases remaining between them.

This clonotype is medium-sized. The V call is TRBV10-3, the J call TRBJ2-7, with unresolved D. Looked up from germline, CDR1 is ENHRY and CDR2 is SYGVKD. The CDR3 length is 12 residues. Between the trimmed V and J ends, which lost 8 bases and 0 bases, there was a span of 8 bases. The CDR3 loop reads CAIRHTSYEQYF. CDR3 in DNA: TGTGCCATCCGTCACACCTCCTACGAGCAGTACTTC.

This clonotype was seen ten or more times. This chain connects TRBV12-3 or TRBV12-4 to TRBJ2-3; D is uncertain. The length of the CDR3 is 14 residues. The ends were cut back, 6 bases at V and 2 bases at J, with 12 bases in the middle. The CDR3 here is CASSSGANTDTQYF. The CDR3 nucleotides read TGTGCCAGCAGCTCCGGAGCCAACACAGATACGCAGTATTTT.

This clonotype has ten or more counts. The rearrangement joins TRBV7-8 to TRBJ2-2; D is uncertain. V lost 6 bases, J lost 4 bases, and 3 bases lay in between. The CDR3 loop spans 11 amino acids. CDR1 and CDR2 from the germline V gene are SGHVS and FQNEAQ. CDR3 DNA: TGTGCCAGCAGGACCACCGGGGAGCTGTTTTTT. Protein product: CASRTTGELFF.

This clonotype was picked up many times. J is TRBJ1-2 and V is TRBV4-2; D is unclear. The V gene's germline CDR1 is LGHNA and CDR2 YNFKEQ. This CDR3 is 13 amino acids long. Trimming shortened V by 0 bases and J by 7 bases, and 9 bases separated the two germline ends. CDR3 in amino acids: CASSQERNGGYTF. The CDR3 DNA reads TGTGCCAGCAGCCAAGAGAGGAACGGTGGCTACACCTTC.

This clonotype turned up a few times. The chain employs TRBV3-1 and TRBJ1-2, with D uncertain. The germline V gene has CDR1 LGHDT and CDR2 YNNKEL (reference sequence). The V and J ends lost 0 bases and 1 base respectively, with 3 bases between them. The length of the CDR3 is 13 residues. In nucleotides, the CDR3 is TGTGCCAGCAGCCAAGACGGTAACTATGGCTACACCTTC. Translating it yields CASSQDGNYGYTF.

This clonotype was seen many times. The CDR3 reads CASSLEKGLAGDNEQFF. The CDR3 nucleotides read TGTGCCAGCAGTTTGGAAAAAGGGCTAGCGGGAGACAATGAGCAGTTCTTC. The rearrangement links TRBV12-3 or TRBV12-4 to TRBJ2-1; 10 bases are a match to TRBD2. The CDR3 is 17 residues long. The trim removed 3 bases at V and 5 bases at J, leaving 10 bases unmatched.